This TCR beta chain originates from a study of blood T cell repertoires in COVID-19. In the study overall: The origin of the acute and convalescent COVID-19 samples was the United States, Italy and Spain.

Assay used: immunoSEQ multiplex PCR; TCRdb lists only in-frame clones, some missing. The repertoire consists of about 170,000 clones, with around 82% occurring once and the leading ten covering approximately 2.4%. This CDR3 has 14 amino acids. The germline V gene encodes CDR1 MNHEY and CDR2 SMNVEV (reference sequence). Losses at the gene ends were 4 bases for V and 7 bases for J; bases not matched to a gene: 7. Sequenced material: peripheral blood. The clonotype comes from a human donor with acute or convalescent COVID-19. The donor label of this sample is uncertain. The gene calls are TRBV27 and TRBJ1-3; TRBD1 aligns across 7 bases. The CDR3 region is CASSSTTGPNTIYF. The DNA of the CDR3 is TGTGCCAGCAGTTCTACGACAGGGCCGAACACCATATATTTT.